By frequency in the sample, the clone carrying this T cell receptor beta chain is medium-sized (0.01 to 0.1%). CDR3 length equals 15 residues. The V segment lost 4 bases and the J segment 10 bases; nucleotides outside the gene matches: 13. Per germline, CDR1 KGHDR and CDR2 SFDVKD. Using its own MiXCR run on the 5' RACE reads, TCRdb lists one record per CDR3 protein. Of thousands of distinct CDR3 sequences in the sample, approximately 16% were seen once. The gene calls are TRBV24-1 and TRBJ1-1; 8 bases are shared with TRBD1. Sequencing used memory CD4+ T cells sorted from blood. Subset of the sample: memory CD4+ T cells, CD4+CD45RO+CD25-. This sequence was found in a female donor with breast cancer. The chain's CDR3 is CATSDTRDRPIRAFF. The CDR3 nucleotides are TGTGCCACCAGTGACACCCGGGACAGGCCGATCAGAGCTTTCTTT.